What follows is one T cell receptor beta chain and its context. Antigen specificity is unknown. This CDR3 spans 17 amino acids. The trim removed 1 base at V and 2 bases at J, leaving 7 bases unmatched. Per germline, CDR1 LNHDA and CDR2 SQIVND (reference sequence). Each sample's TCRB immunosequencing used five hundred nanograms of biopsy DNA. Sequenced by immunoSEQ multiplex PCR; TCRdb stores in-frame clones only, minus some. The sample holds over 15,000 clones, around 78% seen once. The data derive from a study of T cell repertoires in ileal Crohn's disease. Study background: Patients had a median roughly 7.9-year disease duration, and approximately 35% were active smokers.

Adults with ileal or ileocolonic Crohn's disease and an indication for resection were eligible. Study conclusions and caveats: Sorted CD8 T cells held more high-frequency clones than CD4.

This chain uses TRBV19 with TRBJ2-1, with 8 positions matching TRBD2. The specimen sequenced was ileal tissue. The clonotype originates from an adult with Crohn's disease. CDR3 nucleotides: TGTGCCAGTAGTATAGTGAGCGGGGGCATGACCTACAATGAGCAGTTCTTC. Amino acid sequence: CASSIVSGGMTYNEQFF.